This is a list of T cell receptor beta chains from one sample in a study of blood T cell repertoires in COVID-19. Some clones are missing from TCRdb's copy, which holds only in-frame ones; the method was immunoSEQ multiplex PCR. Of about 120,000 clones listed, about 81% were seen once; the top ten hold 3.8%. Sequencing was carried out using peripheral blood. The receptors stem from a woman aged 50 to 60 with acute or convalescent COVID-19. The CDR3 runs from the conserved cysteine through the conserved F or W. D genes are given only for firm matches. Size tells how often a clone was seen (once, few, many) or the class of an expanded clone, and some rows leave it out.

CDR3 DNA | CDR3 protein | V gene | clone size | D gene | J gene
TGTGCCACCAGTGACTCGACTAGGGGGGGAACAGATACGCAGTATTTT | CATSDSTRGGTDTQYF | TRBV24-1 | NA | NA | TRBJ2-3
TGTGCCAGCAGCACGGGACTAGCTTTGATGGAGACCCAGTACTTC | CASSTGLALMETQYF | TRBV7-9 | NA | TRBD2 | TRBJ2-5
TGTGCCAGCAGCTTAGGAGGGATTAGCTACACCTTC | CASSLGGISYTF | TRBV7-2 | NA | NA | TRBJ1-2
TGCAGTGCTAGTCGCAATGAGCAGTTCTTC | CSASRNEQFF | TRBV20-1 | NA | NA | TRBJ2-1
TGTGCCAGCAGCCTTCTCGCGGGGGGGCGGGAGGACACCGGGGAGCTGTTTTTT | CASSLLAGGREDTGELFF | TRBV3-1/TRBV3-2 | NA | TRBD2 | TRBJ2-2
TGCGCCAGCAGCTCTCGGGGGAGCTCCTATAATTCACCCCTCCACTTT | CASSSRGSSYNSPLHF | TRBV5-1 | NA | NA | TRBJ1-6
TGTGCCAGCAAAGTGGAGACAGATAGCAATCAGCCCCAGCATTTT | CASKVETDSNQPQHF | TRBV21-1 | NA | NA | TRBJ1-5
TGTGCCAGCAGCAATTACAGGGGGCGTCTGAATTATGGCTACACCTTC | CASSNYRGRLNYGYTF | TRBV5-5 | NA | TRBD1 | TRBJ1-2
TGTGCCAGCAGCTCCCTCGAGGCAGATACGCAGTATTTT | CASSSLEADTQYF | TRBV11-2 | NA | NA | TRBJ2-3
TGTGCCAGTAAGGGCCAACCCGCTAGCGGGAGGGCCCTAGGGAATGAGCAGTTCTTC | CASKGQPASGRALGNEQFF | TRBV19 | NA | TRBD2 | TRBJ2-1
TGCAGCGTTGGACAGGATTATGGCTACACCTTC | CSVGQDYGYTF | TRBV29-1 | NA | NA | TRBJ1-2
TGTGCCAGCAGCCCAAAGGGCGGAAGGGGAGAGACCCAGTACTTC | CASSPKGGRGETQYF | TRBV5-4 | NA | NA | TRBJ2-5
TGTGCCAGCAGTGAGGGGGCTATGACTAATGAAAAACTGTTTTTT | CASSEGAMTNEKLFF | TRBV2 | NA | NA | TRBJ1-4
TGTGCCATCAGTGAGTCAACTAGCGGGAAAGATACGCAGTATTTT | CAISESTSGKDTQYF | TRBV10-3 | NA | TRBD2 | TRBJ2-3
TGTGCCAGCAGCGTAGAGGCTAGCGGGGGATACGAGCAGTACTTC | CASSVEASGGYEQYF | TRBV9 | once | TRBD2 | TRBJ2-7
TGTGCCAGCAGCCAAGGGGCGCATGGCTACACCTTC | CASSQGAHGYTF | TRBV3-1/TRBV3-2 | NA | NA | TRBJ1-2
TGTGCCAGCAGTGGCACAGACGTCTATAGCAATCAGCCCCAGCATTTT | CASSGTDVYSNQPQHF | TRBV2 | NA | NA | TRBJ1-5
TGTGCCAGCAGCCCGGAAGGACAATCTAACTATGGCTACACCTTC | CASSPEGQSNYGYTF | TRBV7-2 | few | NA | TRBJ1-2
TGTGCCAGCAGTGGCCTACCGGGACAGTATAATTCACCCCTCCACTTT | CASSGLPGQYNSPLHF | TRBV2 | once | TRBD1 | TRBJ1-6
TGTGCCAGCAGCTTGGACCAGGGGTTCTCCTACGAGCAGTACTTC | CASSLDQGFSYEQYF | TRBV5-5 | few | NA | TRBJ2-7
TGTGCCAGCAGCCAAGAGGAGGATCAGCCCCAGCATTTT | CASSQEEDQPQHF | TRBV3-1/TRBV3-2 | NA | NA | TRBJ1-5
TGTGCCAGCAGCCGAGCCTTACGAGTAACTAGCACAGATACGCAGTATTTT | CASSRALRVTSTDTQYF | TRBV14 | NA | NA | TRBJ2-3
TGCGCCAGCAGCTCCGGACAGCAAATAATGAACACTGAAGCTTTCTTT | CASSSGQQIMNTEAFF | TRBV5-1 | few | NA | TRBJ1-1
TGCGCCAGCAGCCAATCATTCAGCGGCTTTGGGAATCAGCCCCAGCATTTT | CASSQSFSGFGNQPQHF | TRBV4-1 | NA | NA | TRBJ1-5
TGTGCCAGCAGCTGGGGGGGAGGCCACGAGCAGTACTTC | CASSWGGGHEQYF | TRBV5-6 | NA | TRBD2 | TRBJ2-7
TGCAGCGTAGGACAGGGGTTCGCTGAAGCTTTCTTT | CSVGQGFAEAFF | TRBV29-1 | NA | TRBD1 | TRBJ1-1
TGTGCCAGCAGACCCGACCGCGGGGGCTCCTACGAGCAGTACTTC | CASRPDRGGSYEQYF | TRBV11-1 | NA | TRBD2 | TRBJ2-7
TGTGCCACTAGAGGGGACAGCAAAGAGACCCAGTACTTC | CATRGDSKETQYF | TRBV19 | NA | TRBD1 | TRBJ2-5
TGTGCCAGCAGCCCTAGACAGGGACGCGGAACTGAAGCTTTCTTT | CASSPRQGRGTEAFF | TRBV2 | once | TRBD1 | TRBJ1-1
TGTGCCAGCAGTGAGTATCAGGGCGGTCAGCCCCAGCATTTT | CASSEYQGGQPQHF | TRBV2 | NA | NA | TRBJ1-5
TGTGCCAGCAGCCAGACAGAGAACACTGAAGCTTTCTTT | CASSQTENTEAFF | TRBV5-6 | once | NA | TRBJ1-1
TGTGCCAGCAGAGACCGGACAGGGAGCTCTGGAAACACCATATATTTT | CASRDRTGSSGNTIYF | TRBV3-1/TRBV3-2 | NA | TRBD1 | TRBJ1-3
TGTGCCAGCAGCCCCTCTAGCGGGGGCGCAGATACGCAGTATTTT | CASSPSSGGADTQYF | TRBV6-2/TRBV6-3 | NA | TRBD2 | TRBJ2-3
TGTGCCAGCAGCCAAATTCAGGGGGACGGCACTGAAGCTTTCTTT | CASSQIQGDGTEAFF | TRBV14 | NA | TRBD1 | TRBJ1-1
TGTGCCAGCAGTTGGGGGCGCACCGGGGAGCTGTTTTTT | CASSWGRTGELFF | TRBV27 | NA | NA | TRBJ2-2
TGTGCCAGCAGCAGACTGCCGAACACTGAAGCTTTCTTT | CASSRLPNTEAFF | TRBV7-9 | NA | NA | TRBJ1-1
TGTGCCAGCAGCCCGCCGGGTGCGGGAGTGTCAGATACGCAGTATTTT | CASSPPGAGVSDTQYF | TRBV3-1/TRBV3-2 | once | TRBD2 | TRBJ2-3
TGTGCCAGCAGCCAAGACCCTAGCGGGAGCGAGCAGGAGACCCAGTACTTC | CASSQDPSGSEQETQYF | TRBV4-2 | NA | TRBD2 | TRBJ2-5
TGTGCCAGCTCATCTCAAGCGGGAGGGCCTCATGGTGAGCAGTTCTTC | CASSSQAGGPHGEQFF | TRBV18 | NA | TRBD2 | TRBJ2-1
TGTGCCAGCAGTTACTCGAAAGGGGCGGACTATGGCTACACCTTC | CASSYSKGADYGYTF | TRBV6-5 | NA | NA | TRBJ1-2
TGTGCCGGCCACAGTGGCGGGGGCTACACCTTC | CAGHSGGGYTF | TRBV6-1 | NA | NA | TRBJ1-2
TGTGCCAGCATCGGGGAGGGACAAGAGACCCAGTACTTC | CASIGEGQETQYF | TRBV2 | NA | TRBD2 | TRBJ2-5
TGTGCCAGCAGTTTAATTGGAGTCCATGAGCAGTTCTTC | CASSLIGVHEQFF | TRBV28 | NA | NA | TRBJ2-1
TGTGCCAGCAGCTCAGACAGGTCAGGCCAGCCCCAGCATTTT | CASSSDRSGQPQHF | TRBV7-9 | NA | NA | TRBJ1-5
TGTGCCAGCAGTCCGACAGGTCAAAGCTCCTACGAGCAGTACTTC | CASSPTGQSSYEQYF | TRBV6-6 | NA | NA | TRBJ2-7
TGTGCCAGCTCACCATCAGTGGATGAAAAACTGTTTTTT | CASSPSVDEKLFF | TRBV18 | NA | NA | TRBJ1-4
TGTGCCAGCAGCTCAACACGATTGAACACTGAAGCTTTCTTT | CASSSTRLNTEAFF | TRBV7-9 | NA | NA | TRBJ1-1
TGTGCCAGTTCCCCCGGGACTAGCGTCCATGAGCAGTTCTTC | CASSPGTSVHEQFF | TRBV6-5 | NA | TRBD2 | TRBJ2-1
TGTGCCAGCACCCGAGGAGGGTTCTCTGGAAACACCATATATTTT | CASTRGGFSGNTIYF | TRBV28 | NA | NA | TRBJ1-3
TGCGCCAGCAGCCAAGGTGGGACTAGCATTGCCGGGGAGCTGTTTTTT | CASSQGGTSIAGELFF | TRBV4-1 | NA | TRBD2 | TRBJ2-2